These 19 T cell receptor beta chains share one sample of origin, sequenced in a study of shared clonotypes between healthy human individuals. Profiled with immunoSEQ multiplex PCR; TCRdb holds only in-frame clones, not every one. Here the sample spans about 180,000 clones, 90% to 95% being singletons. Sequencing was performed on naive CD4+ T cells sorted from blood. Subset defined: CD45RA+ positively selected. Every receptor here comes from a woman in her twenties or thirties in good health.

J is TRBJ2-7 and V is TRBV4-2; D not resolved. Trimming left V 3 bases short and J 0 bases short, with 3 bases between. The germline V gene encodes CDR1 LGHNA and CDR2 YNFKEQ. The CDR3 is 12 amino acids. The CDR3 reads CASSHYSYEQYF. The CDR3 DNA reads TGTGCCAGCAGCCACTACTCCTACGAGCAGTACTTC.

This clone was picked up one time. For the CDR3, the DNA is TGCGCCAGCAGCCCTAGGACAGGGGTAATATCTGGGGCCAACGTCCTGACTTTC. Translating it yields CASSPRTGVISGANVLTF. J is TRBJ2-6 and V is TRBV4-1, with 9 bases aligning to TRBD1. CDR3 length equals 18 residues. V lost 4 bases to trimming and J lost 1 base; unmatched junction nucleotides: 8. Germline assignment: CDR1 MGHRA and CDR2 YSYEKL.

This sequence joins TRBV29-1 and TRBJ2-1; 7 bases are a match to TRBD2. Germline V gives CDR1 SQVTM, CDR2 ANQGSEA. This CDR3 has 14 amino acids. The junction had 13 bases not matched to a gene; V was cut back by 8 bases and J by 6 bases. DNA for the CDR3: TGCAGCTCCCAAAGGCGGCTAGCGGTCAATGAGCAGTTCTTC. Its protein product is CSSQRRLAVNEQFF.

The chain uses TRBV18 and TRBJ1-2, with 11 nucleotides matching TRBD1. The CDR3 runs 17 residues. Trimming at V came to 5 bases and at J to 4 bases, leaving 12 bases not matched to a gene. Germline values: CDR1 KGHSH, CDR2 LQKENI. The CDR3 loop reads CASSTRDRGASPYGYTF. The DNA for the CDR3 is TGTGCCAGCTCAACCAGGGACAGGGGGGCTTCTCCCTATGGCTACACCTTC.

J is TRBJ2-5 and V is TRBV27, with D possibly matching TRBD2 (5 bases). The J call may be wrong; the DNA end is better matched by TRBJ2-7. From germline, CDR1 is MNHEY and CDR2 SMNVEV (reference sequence). This CDR3 contains 14 residues. CDR3 sequence (DNA): TGTGCCAGCAGTTTTCAATCCGAGGGTTACGAGCAGTACTTC. This translates into CASSFQSEGYEQYF.

CDR3 sequence: CASSIRVGKASYEQYF. The CDR3 nucleotides read TGTGCCAGTAGTATACGGGTTGGCAAGGCTTCCTACGAGCAGTACTTC. V gene TRBV19 combines with J gene TRBJ2-7; D is undetermined. The CDR3 totals 16 residues. Germline V gene sequence: CDR1 LNHDA, CDR2 SQIVND (reference sequence). Deletions cut 2 bases from V and 1 base from J, with 15 bases between.

The chain links TRBV19 to TRBJ1-1; D remains ambiguous. The CDR3 is 16 amino acids. The germline V and J ends were trimmed by 7 bases and 0 bases, with 18 bases remaining between them. Germline CDR1 is LNHDA and CDR2 is SQIVND (reference sequence). The CDR3 sequence is CASKSQEQFMNTEAFF. Written as DNA, the CDR3 is TGTGCCAGTAAGTCCCAAGAGCAATTCATGAACACTGAAGCTTTCTTT.

CDR3 DNA sequence: TGCGCCAGCAGCCAAGGGCCTGGGGAGGTGTACGAGCAGTACTTC. The encoded protein is CASSQGPGEVYEQYF. The chain links TRBV4-1 to TRBJ2-5; D may be TRBD2 (6 bases). The J call could be wrong; TRBJ2-7 is a better fit for the DNA end. This CDR3 is 15 amino acids long. CDR1 is MGHRA, CDR2 YSYEKL, per germline.

The chain has TRBV5-5 and TRBJ1-1, with D possibly TRBD1 on 5 matching bases. Germline V CDR1 and CDR2: SGHKS, YYEKEE (reference sequence). V was pared by 4 bases and J by 1 base, with 14 bases between. The CDR3 runs to 15 residues. CDR3: CASSPEGLQNTEAFF. The CDR3 DNA sequence: TGTGCCAGCAGCCCGGAGGGACTCCAGAACACTGAAGCTTTCTTT.

The chain carries TRBV2 and TRBJ1-1, with TRBD1 matching 7 bases. Trimming at V came to 5 bases and at J to 4 bases, leaving 7 bases not matched to a gene. This CDR3 comprises 14 residues. Germline CDR1 reads SNHLY; CDR2 reads FYNNEI. CDR3 in amino acids: CASSKTGQGTEAFF. The CDR3, as DNA: TGTGCCAGCAGTAAGACAGGGCAGGGCACTGAAGCTTTCTTT.

V is TRBV7-9 and J is TRBJ1-6; D might be TRBD1 (5 bases). The V gene lost 2 bases and the J gene lost 14 bases, with 25 bases spanning the gap. Per the germline V gene, CDR1 is SEHNR and CDR2 is FQNEAQ (reference sequence). The CDR3 is made up of 17 amino acids. CDR3 residues: CASSLQMTGTSFRALHF. CDR3 sequence (DNA): TGTGCCAGCAGCTTACAGATGACCGGGACCTCTTTTAGGGCCCTCCACTTT.

V is TRBV6-6 and J is TRBJ1-2; D is perhaps TRBD1 (5 bases). CDR1 is MNHNY and CDR2 is SVGAGI in the germline V gene (reference sequence). The V and J ends lost 8 bases and 7 bases respectively, with 11 bases between them. The CDR3 is made up of 11 amino acids. The DNA of the CDR3 is TGTGCCAGCCGCGACGGGGGTGGCTACACCTTC. It translates to CASRDGGGYTF.

The CDR3 nucleotides read TGTGCCAGCAGCTTAAGACTAACGAACACCGGGGAGCTGTTTTTT. Its translation: CASSLRLTNTGELFF. This chain connects TRBV7-8 to TRBJ2-2, with a possible D match to TRBD2 (5 bases). The CDR3 is 15 amino acids. Per the germline V gene, CDR1 is SGHVS and CDR2 is FQNEAQ. Between the trimmed V and J ends, which lost 2 bases and 0 bases, there was a span of 7 bases.

V usage is TRBV5-1 and J usage is TRBJ2-7; D ambiguous. V gave up 2 bases and J gave up 3 bases, with 9 bases separating them. The germline V gene encodes CDR1 SGHRS and CDR2 YFSETQ. The CDR3 has 13 amino acids. The CDR3 here is CASSFYPFYEQYF. The DNA of the CDR3 is TGCGCCAGCAGCTTCTACCCCTTCTACGAGCAGTACTTC. Combining the CDR3 with reference TRBV5-1 and TRBJ2-7 gives the whole variable domain KAGVTQTPRYLIKTRGQQVTLSCSPISGHRSVSWYQQTPGQGLQFLFEYFSETQRNKGNFPGRFSGRQFSNSRSEMNVSTLELGDSALYLCASSFYPFYEQYFGPGTRLTVT.

V and J are TRBV5-1 and TRBJ2-7; D is possibly TRBD1 or TRBD2 (5 bases each). Germline CDR1 is SGHRS and CDR2 is YFSETQ. The V end was cut by 4 bases, the J end by 1 base, with 12 bases between. The CDR3 totals 14 residues. The CDR3 sequence is CASSPVGRSYEQYF. The CDR3 DNA is TGCGCCAGCAGCCCCGTGGGACGGTCCTACGAGCAGTACTTC.

The table lists this clone with a few counts. The gene calls are TRBV29-1 and TRBJ1-2, with 9 bases identical to TRBD1. Germline assignment: CDR1 SQVTM and CDR2 ANQGSEA. V lost 3 bases, J lost 3 bases, and 5 bases stayed unmatched. The CDR3 is 14 residues long. As DNA, the CDR3 is TGCAGCGTTGACCAGGACAGGGGACACTATGGCTACACCTTC. Its translation is CSVDQDRGHYGYTF.

The genes are TRBV7-2 and TRBJ2-5; TRBD2 matches at 10 bases. J lost 5 bases, V lost 1 base, and 7 bases had no gene match. This CDR3 spans 16 amino acids. Germline-derived CDR1 and CDR2 are SGHTA and FQGNSA. In DNA, the CDR3 is TGTGCCAGCAGCTTAGTTCTAGCGGGAGCTTGGGAGACCCAGTACTTC. Encoded protein: CASSLVLAGAWETQYF. Together with reference TRBV7-2 and TRBJ2-5, the CDR3 gives the full variable domain: GAGVSQSPSNKVTEKGKDVELRCDPISGHTALYWYRQSLGQGLEFLIYFQGNSAPDKSGLPSDRFSAERTGGSVSTLTIQRTQQEDSAVYLCASSLVLAGAWETQYFGPGTRLLVL.

Here the CDR3 reads CASSQGIIGTQYF. The CDR3 region has the DNA TGCGCCAGCAGCCAGGGGATTATTGGCACGCAGTATTTT. This chain links TRBV4-1 with TRBJ2-3; unclear D gene. The CDR3 has 13 residues. Germline CDR1 is MGHRA and CDR2 is YSYEKL. The V end was cut by 3 bases, the J end by 9 bases, with 13 bases between.

The V and J genes are TRBV14 and TRBJ2-5; D remains ambiguous. The CDR3 totals 13 residues. Trimming shortened V by 0 bases and J by 0 bases, and 2 bases separated the two germline ends. The V gene's germline CDR1 is SGHDN and CDR2 FVKESK. The CDR3: CASSQDHQETQYF. For the CDR3, the DNA is TGTGCCAGCAGCCAAGATCACCAAGAGACCCAGTACTTC.